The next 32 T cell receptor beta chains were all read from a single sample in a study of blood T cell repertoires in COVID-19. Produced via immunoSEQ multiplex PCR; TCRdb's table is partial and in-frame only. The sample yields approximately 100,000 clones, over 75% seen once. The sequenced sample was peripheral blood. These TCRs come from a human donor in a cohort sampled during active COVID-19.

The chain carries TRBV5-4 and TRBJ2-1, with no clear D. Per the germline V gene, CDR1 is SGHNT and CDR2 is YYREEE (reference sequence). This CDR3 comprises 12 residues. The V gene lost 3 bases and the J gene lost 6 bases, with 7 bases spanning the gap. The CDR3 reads CASSWASNEQFF. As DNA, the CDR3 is TGTGCCAGCAGCTGGGCGAGCAATGAGCAGTTCTTC.

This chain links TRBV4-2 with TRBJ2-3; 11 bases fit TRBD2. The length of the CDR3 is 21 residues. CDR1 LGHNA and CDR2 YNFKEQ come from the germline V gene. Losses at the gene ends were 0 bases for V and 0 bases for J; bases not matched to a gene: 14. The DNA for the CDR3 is TGTGCCAGCAGCCAAGATCCGGGGGCAGGGCTAGCGGGGGGAAGCACAGATACGCAGTATTTT. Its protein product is CASSQDPGAGLAGGSTDTQYF.

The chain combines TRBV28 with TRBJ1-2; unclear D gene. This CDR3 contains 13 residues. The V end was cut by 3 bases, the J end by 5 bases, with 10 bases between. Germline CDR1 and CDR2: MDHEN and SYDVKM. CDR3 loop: CASSFYRLYGYTF. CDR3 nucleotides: TGTGCCAGCAGTTTCTACCGACTGTATGGCTACACCTTC.

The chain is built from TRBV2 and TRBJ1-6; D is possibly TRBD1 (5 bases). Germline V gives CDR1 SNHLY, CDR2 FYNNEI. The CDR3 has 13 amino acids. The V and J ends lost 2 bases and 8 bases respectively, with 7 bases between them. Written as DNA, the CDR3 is TGTGCCAGCAGTGAAAGCAGGGATTCACCCCTCCACTTT. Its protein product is CASSESRDSPLHF.

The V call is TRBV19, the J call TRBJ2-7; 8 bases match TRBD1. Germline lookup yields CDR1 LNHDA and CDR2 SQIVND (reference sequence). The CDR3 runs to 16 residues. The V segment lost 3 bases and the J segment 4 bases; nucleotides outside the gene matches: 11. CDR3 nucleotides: TGTGCCAGTAGTATCGACTCTCCCGGACAGGGTTACGAGCAGTACTTC. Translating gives CASSIDSPGQGYEQYF.

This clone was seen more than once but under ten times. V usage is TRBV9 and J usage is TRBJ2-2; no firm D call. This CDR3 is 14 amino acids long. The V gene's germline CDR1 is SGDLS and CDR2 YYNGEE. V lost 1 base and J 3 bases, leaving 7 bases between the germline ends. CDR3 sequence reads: CASSVNSYTGELFF. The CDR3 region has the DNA TGTGCCAGCAGCGTAAATTCGTACACCGGGGAGCTGTTTTTT.

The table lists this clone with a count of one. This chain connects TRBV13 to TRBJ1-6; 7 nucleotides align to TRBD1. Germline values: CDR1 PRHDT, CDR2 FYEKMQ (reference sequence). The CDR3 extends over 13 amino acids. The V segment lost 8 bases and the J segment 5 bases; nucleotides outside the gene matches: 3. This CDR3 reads CASGGTDNSPLHF. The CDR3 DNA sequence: TGTGCCAGCGGCGGGACAGATAATTCACCCCTCCACTTT.

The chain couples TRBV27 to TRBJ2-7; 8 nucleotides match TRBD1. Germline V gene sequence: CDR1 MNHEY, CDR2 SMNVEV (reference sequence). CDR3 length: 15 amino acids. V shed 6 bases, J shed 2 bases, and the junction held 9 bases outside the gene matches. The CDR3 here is CASRDQTGVTYEQYF. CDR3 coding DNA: TGTGCCAGCAGGGACCAGACAGGGGTGACCTACGAGCAGTACTTC.

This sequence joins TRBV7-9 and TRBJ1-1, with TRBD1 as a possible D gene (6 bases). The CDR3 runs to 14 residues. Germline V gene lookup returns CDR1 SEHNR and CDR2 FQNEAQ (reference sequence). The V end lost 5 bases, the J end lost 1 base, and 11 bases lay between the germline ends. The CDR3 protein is CASSLTGPNTEAFF. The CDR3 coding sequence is TGTGCCAGCAGCCTGACAGGACCGAACACTGAAGCTTTCTTT.

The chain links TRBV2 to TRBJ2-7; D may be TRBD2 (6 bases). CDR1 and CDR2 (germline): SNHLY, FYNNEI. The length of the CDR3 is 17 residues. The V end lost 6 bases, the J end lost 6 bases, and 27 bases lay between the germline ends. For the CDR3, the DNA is TGTGCCAGCAGGTTCCCTCATCCGGGACTCGGCCTTGGCGAGCAGTACTTC. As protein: CASRFPHPGLGLGEQYF.

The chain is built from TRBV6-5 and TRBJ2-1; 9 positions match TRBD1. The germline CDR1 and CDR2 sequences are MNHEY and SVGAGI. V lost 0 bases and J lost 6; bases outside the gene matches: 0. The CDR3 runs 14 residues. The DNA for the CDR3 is TGTGCCAGCAGTTACTCGACAGGGGGCAATGAGCAGTTCTTC. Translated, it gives CASSYSTGGNEQFF.

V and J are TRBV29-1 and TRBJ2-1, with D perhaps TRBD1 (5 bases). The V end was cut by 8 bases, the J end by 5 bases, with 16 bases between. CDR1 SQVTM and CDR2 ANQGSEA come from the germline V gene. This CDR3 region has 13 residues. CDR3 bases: TGCAGCTTATTAACAGGAGTGAACAATGAGCAGTTCTTC. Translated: CSLLTGVNNEQFF.

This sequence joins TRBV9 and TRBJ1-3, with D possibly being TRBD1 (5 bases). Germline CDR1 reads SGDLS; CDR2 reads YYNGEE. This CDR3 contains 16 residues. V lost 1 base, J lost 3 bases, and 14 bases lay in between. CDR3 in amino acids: CASSVNPGILGNTIYF. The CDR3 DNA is TGTGCCAGCAGCGTAAATCCAGGGATTCTTGGAAACACCATATATTTT. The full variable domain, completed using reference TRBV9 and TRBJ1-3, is DSGVTQTPKHLITATGQRVTLRCSPRSGDLSVYWYQQSLDQGLQFLIQYYNGEERAKGNILERFSAQQFPDLHSELNLSSLELGDSALYFCASSVNPGILGNTIYFGEGSWLTVV.

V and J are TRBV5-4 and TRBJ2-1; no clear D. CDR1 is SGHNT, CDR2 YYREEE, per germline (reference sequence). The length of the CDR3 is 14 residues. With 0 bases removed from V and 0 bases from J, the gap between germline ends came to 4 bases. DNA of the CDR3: TGTGCCAGCAGCTTGGTGGCCTCCTACAATGAGCAGTTCTTC. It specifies CASSLVASYNEQFF. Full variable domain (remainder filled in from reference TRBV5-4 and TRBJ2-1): ETGVTQSPTHLIKTRGQQVTLRCSSQSGHNTVSWYQQALGQGPQFIFQYYREEENGRGNFPPRFSGLQFPNYSSELNVNALELDDSALYLCASSLVASYNEQFFGPGTRLTVL.

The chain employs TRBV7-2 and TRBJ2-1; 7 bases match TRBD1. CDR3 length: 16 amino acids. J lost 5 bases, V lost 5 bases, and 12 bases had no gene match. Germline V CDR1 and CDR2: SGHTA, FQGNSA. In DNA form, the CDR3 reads TGTGCCAGCAGCCCAGAGGGGGCCCTACTGAACAATGAGCAGTTCTTC. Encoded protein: CASSPEGALLNNEQFF. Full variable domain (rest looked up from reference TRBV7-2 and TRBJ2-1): GAGVSQSPSNKVTEKGKDVELRCDPISGHTALYWYRQSLGQGLEFLIYFQGNSAPDKSGLPSDRFSAERTGGSVSTLTIQRTQQEDSAVYLCASSPEGALLNNEQFFGPGTRLTVL.

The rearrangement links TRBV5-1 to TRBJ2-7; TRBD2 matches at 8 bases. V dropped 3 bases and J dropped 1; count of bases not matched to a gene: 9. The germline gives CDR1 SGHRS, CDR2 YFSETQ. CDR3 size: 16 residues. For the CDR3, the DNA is TGCGCCAGCAGCTCTTTAGCGGGGAGCGATTCCTACGAGCAGTACTTC. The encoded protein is CASSSLAGSDSYEQYF. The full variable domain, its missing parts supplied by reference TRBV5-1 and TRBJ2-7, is KAGVTQTPRYLIKTRGQQVTLSCSPISGHRSVSWYQQTPGQGLQFLFEYFSETQRNKGNFPGRFSGRQFSNSRSEMNVSTLELGDSALYLCASSSLAGSDSYEQYFGPGTRLTVT.

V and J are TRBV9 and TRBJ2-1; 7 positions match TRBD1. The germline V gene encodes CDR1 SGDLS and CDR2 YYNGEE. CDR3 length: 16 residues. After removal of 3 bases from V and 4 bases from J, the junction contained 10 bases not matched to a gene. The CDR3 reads CASSASGTAFYNEQFF. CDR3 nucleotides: TGTGCCAGCAGCGCGTCCGGGACAGCCTTTTACAATGAGCAGTTCTTC.

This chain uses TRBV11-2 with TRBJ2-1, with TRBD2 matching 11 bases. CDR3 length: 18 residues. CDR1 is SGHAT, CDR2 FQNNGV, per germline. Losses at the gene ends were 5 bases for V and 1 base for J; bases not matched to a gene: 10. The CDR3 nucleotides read TGTGCCAGCAGCCCAACTAGCGGGAGAGGAAGTTCCTACAATGAGCAGTTCTTC. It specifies CASSPTSGRGSSYNEQFF.

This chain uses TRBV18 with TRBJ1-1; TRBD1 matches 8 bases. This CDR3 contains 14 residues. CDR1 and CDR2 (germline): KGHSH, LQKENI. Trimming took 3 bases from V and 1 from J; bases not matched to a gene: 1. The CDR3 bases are TGTGCCAGCTCACCGGACAGGGCGAACACTGAAGCTTTCTTT. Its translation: CASSPDRANTEAFF.

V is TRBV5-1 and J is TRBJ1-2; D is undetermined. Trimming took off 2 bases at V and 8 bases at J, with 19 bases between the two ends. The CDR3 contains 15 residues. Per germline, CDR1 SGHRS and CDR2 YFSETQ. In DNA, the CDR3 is TGCGCCAGCAGCTTCGAGAGTCCTTCATCGGGAGGCTACACCTTC. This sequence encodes CASSFESPSSGGYTF.

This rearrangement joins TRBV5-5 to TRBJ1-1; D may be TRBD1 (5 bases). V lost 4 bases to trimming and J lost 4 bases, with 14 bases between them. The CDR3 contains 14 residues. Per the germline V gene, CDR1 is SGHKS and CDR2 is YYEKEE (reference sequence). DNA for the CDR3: TGTGCCAGCAGCACGGACACAATGGCCACTGAAGCTTTCTTT. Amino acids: CASSTDTMATEAFF. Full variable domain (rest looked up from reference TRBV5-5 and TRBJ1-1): DAGVTQSPTHLIKTRGQQVTLRCSPISGHKSVSWYQQVLGQGPQFIFQYYEKEERGRGNFPDRFSARQFPNYSSELNVNALLLGDSALYLCASSTDTMATEAFFGQGTRLTVV.

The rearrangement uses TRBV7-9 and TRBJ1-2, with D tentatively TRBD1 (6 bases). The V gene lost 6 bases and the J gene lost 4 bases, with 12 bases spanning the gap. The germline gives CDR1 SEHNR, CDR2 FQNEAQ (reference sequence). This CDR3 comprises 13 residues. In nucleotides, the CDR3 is TGTGCCAGCAGTACTAAAGGGGGCTATGGCTACACCTTC. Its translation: CASSTKGGYGYTF.

The CDR3 here is CASSVEPTGVNSPLHF. The CDR3 DNA sequence: TGTGCCAGCAGCGTAGAGCCGACAGGGGTAAATTCACCCCTCCACTTT. The chain has TRBV9 and TRBJ1-6; 8 bases fit TRBD1. This CDR3 region has 16 residues. Germline V gene sequence: CDR1 SGDLS, CDR2 YYNGEE. V was pared by 0 bases and J by 7 bases, with 6 bases of the junction left unmatched.

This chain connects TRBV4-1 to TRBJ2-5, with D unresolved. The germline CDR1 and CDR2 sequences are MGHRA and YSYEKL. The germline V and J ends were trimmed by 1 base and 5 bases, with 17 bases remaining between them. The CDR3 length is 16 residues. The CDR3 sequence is CASSQGQNEFVETQYF. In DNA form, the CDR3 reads TGCGCCAGCAGCCAAGGTCAGAATGAATTCGTGGAGACCCAGTACTTC.

The CDR3 nucleotides read TGTGCCAGCAGTGTACAGGGATACGAGCAGTACTTC. Residues: CASSVQGYEQYF. The chain is built from TRBV2 and TRBJ2-7; perhaps TRBD1 as D (6 bases). The CDR3 extends over 12 amino acids. The ends were cut back, 4 bases at V and 4 bases at J, with 8 bases in the middle. Germline-derived CDR1 and CDR2 are SNHLY and FYNNEI.

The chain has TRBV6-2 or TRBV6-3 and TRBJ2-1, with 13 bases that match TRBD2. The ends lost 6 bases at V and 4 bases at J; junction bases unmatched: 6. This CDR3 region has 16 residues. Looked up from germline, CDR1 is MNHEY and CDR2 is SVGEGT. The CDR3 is CASSPGTSGAYNEQFF. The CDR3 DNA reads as TGTGCCAGCAGCCCCGGGACTAGCGGGGCTTACAATGAGCAGTTCTTC.

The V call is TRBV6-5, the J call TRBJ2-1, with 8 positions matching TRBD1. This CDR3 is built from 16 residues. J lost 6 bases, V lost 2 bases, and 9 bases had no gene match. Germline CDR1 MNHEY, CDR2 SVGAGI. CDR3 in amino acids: CASSYGAGGAGNEQFF. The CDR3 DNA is TGTGCCAGCAGTTACGGGGCAGGGGGCGCCGGCAATGAGCAGTTCTTC.

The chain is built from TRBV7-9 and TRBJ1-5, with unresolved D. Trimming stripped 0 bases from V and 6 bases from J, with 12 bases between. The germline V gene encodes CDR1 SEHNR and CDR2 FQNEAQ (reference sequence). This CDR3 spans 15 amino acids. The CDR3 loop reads CASSLAGSSGQPQHF. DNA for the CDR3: TGTGCCAGCAGCTTAGCTGGGAGTTCCGGTCAGCCCCAGCATTTT.

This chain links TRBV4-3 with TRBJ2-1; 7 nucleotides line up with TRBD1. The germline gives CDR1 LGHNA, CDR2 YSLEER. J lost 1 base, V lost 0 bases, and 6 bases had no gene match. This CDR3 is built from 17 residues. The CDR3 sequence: CASSQDLDRESYNEQFF. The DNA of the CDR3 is TGCGCCAGCAGCCAAGATCTTGACAGGGAGTCCTACAATGAGCAGTTCTTC.

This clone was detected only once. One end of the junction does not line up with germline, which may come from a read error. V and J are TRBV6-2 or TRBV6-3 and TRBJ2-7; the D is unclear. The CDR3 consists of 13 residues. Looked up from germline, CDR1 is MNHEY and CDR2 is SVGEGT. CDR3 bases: TGTACCAGCAGTTTCATCCCCTCCTACGAGCAGTACTTC. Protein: CTSSFIPSYEQYF.

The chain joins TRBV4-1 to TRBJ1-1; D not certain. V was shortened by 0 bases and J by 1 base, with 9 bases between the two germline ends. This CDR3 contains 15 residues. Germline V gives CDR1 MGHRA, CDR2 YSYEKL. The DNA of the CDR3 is TGCGCCAGCAGCCAAGAACCAGGCCCGAACACTGAAGCTTTCTTT. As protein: CASSQEPGPNTEAFF.

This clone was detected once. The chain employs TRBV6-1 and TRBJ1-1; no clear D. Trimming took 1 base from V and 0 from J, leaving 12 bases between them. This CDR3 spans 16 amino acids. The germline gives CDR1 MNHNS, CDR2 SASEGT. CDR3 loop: CASSEGVVSLNTEAFF. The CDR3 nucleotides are TGTGCCAGCAGTGAAGGAGTAGTGAGCTTGAACACTGAAGCTTTCTTT.